What follows are 6 T cell receptor beta chains derived from one specimen sequenced in a study of T cells in Graves' hyperthyroidism and ophthalmopathy. Researchers took RNA transcripts and amplified the TCR beta CDR3 regions from them. The HTBI primer set drove a first-round RT-PCR of the TCR CDR3. MiXCR, run by TCRdb on the multiplex PCR reads, gives a single entry per CDR3 protein. Among 360,000 or so distinct CDR3 sequences listed, around 15% were seen once. Input material: blood. These receptors were collected from a woman aged 60 to 75 with Graves' ophthalmopathy.

The chain recombines TRBV7-2 with TRBJ1-6; D gene unclear. This CDR3 is 13 amino acids long. Germline V gene lookup returns CDR1 SGHTA and CDR2 FQGNSA. Trimming removed 1 base at V and 14 bases at J, with 12 bases between. CDR3: CASSLVQPGALHF. The CDR3 DNA sequence: TGTGCCAGCAGCTTAGTACAGCCCGGGGCCCTCCACTTT.

The V call is TRBV6-1, the J call TRBJ2-4; no reliable D call. CDR3 length: 11 residues. Trimming left V 5 bases short and J 9 bases short, with 8 bases between. Germline CDR1 MNHNS, CDR2 SASEGT. CDR3 loop: CASSNSLIQYF. The CDR3 nucleotides are TGTGCCAGCAGTAATAGCCTCATTCAGTACTTC.

This clonotype has just a few counts. This chain links TRBV2 with TRBJ1-6, with D possibly TRBD1 on 6 matching bases. Germline-derived CDR1 and CDR2 are SNHLY and FYNNEI. The CDR3 length is 14 residues. Trimming took off 2 bases at V and 10 bases at J, with 12 bases between the two ends. CDR3 residues: CASSESRGGSPLHF. CDR3 bases: TGTGCCAGCAGTGAATCCAGGGGCGGGTCACCCCTCCACTTT. The variable domain in full, with the rest retrieved from reference TRBV2 and TRBJ1-6, is EPEVTQTPSHQVTQMGQEVILRCVPISNHLYFYWYRQILGQKVEFLVSFYNNEISEKSEIFDDQFSVERPDGSNFTLKIRSTKLEDSAMYFCASSESRGGSPLHFGNGTRLTVT.

This clonotype came up many times. The rearrangement links TRBV5-5 to TRBJ2-7; 12 bases map to TRBD2. Germline V gives CDR1 SGHKS, CDR2 YYEKEE (reference sequence). The junction had 1 base not matched to a gene; V was cut back by 2 bases and J by 4 bases. The CDR3 length is 14 residues. CDR3 loop: CASSFGLAGYEQYF. Written as DNA, the CDR3 is TGTGCCAGCAGCTTCGGACTAGCGGGGTACGAGCAGTACTTC.

The chain combines TRBV19 with TRBJ1-1; D is undetermined. The CDR3 contains 13 residues. CDR1 and CDR2 from the germline V gene are LNHDA and SQIVND (reference sequence). V was cut by 4 bases and J by 4 bases, with 10 bases left in between. CDR3 DNA sequence: TGTGCCAGTAGTAATCGGCGGTCCACTGAAGCTTTCTTT. Amino acids: CASSNRRSTEAFF.

This chain links TRBV5-1 with TRBJ2-1; maybe TRBD1 (6 bases). Trimming took 2 bases from V and 5 from J, leaving 14 bases between them. Germline CDR1 and CDR2: SGHRS and YFSETQ. The CDR3 has 15 residues. CDR3 sequence (DNA): TGCGCCAGCAGCTTCGTGGGGGCCTTTAACAATGAGCAGTTCTTC. As protein: CASSFVGAFNNEQFF.